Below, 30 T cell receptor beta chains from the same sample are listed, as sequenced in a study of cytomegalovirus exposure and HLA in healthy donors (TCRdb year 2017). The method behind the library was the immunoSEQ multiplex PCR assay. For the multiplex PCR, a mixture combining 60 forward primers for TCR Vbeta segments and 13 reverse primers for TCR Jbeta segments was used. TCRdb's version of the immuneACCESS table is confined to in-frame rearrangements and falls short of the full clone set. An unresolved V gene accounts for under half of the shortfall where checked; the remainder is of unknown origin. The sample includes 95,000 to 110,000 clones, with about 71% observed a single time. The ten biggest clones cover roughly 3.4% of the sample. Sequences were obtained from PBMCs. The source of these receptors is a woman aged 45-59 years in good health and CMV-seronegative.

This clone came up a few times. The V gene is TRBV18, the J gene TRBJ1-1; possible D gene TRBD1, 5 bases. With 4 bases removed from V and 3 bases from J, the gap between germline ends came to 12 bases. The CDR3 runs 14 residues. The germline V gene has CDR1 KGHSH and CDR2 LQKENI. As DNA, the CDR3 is TGTGCCAGCTCACAATCGGGACTGGACACTGAAGCTTTCTTT. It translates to CASSQSGLDTEAFF.

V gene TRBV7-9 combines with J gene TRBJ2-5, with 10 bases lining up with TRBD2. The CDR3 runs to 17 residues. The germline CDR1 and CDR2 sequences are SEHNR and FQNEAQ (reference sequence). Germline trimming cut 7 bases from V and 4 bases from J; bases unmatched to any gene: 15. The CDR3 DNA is TGTGCCAGCAAACGCCCAACCGGGACTAGCGAAGGAGAGACCCAGTACTTC. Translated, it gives CASKRPTGTSEGETQYF.

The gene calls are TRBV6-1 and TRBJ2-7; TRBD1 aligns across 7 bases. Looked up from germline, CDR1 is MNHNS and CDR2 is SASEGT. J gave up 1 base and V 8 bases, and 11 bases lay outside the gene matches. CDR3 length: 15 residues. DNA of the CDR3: TGTGCCAGCCGTATTGTCAGGGACAGTTCCTACGAGCAGTACTTC. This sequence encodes CASRIVRDSSYEQYF.

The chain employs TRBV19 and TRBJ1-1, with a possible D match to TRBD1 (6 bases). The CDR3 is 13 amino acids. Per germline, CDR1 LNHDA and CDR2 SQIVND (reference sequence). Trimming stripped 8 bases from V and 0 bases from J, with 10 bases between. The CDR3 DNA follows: TGTGCCAGTGGGGGACAATTGAACACTGAAGCTTTCTTT. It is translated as CASGGQLNTEAFF.

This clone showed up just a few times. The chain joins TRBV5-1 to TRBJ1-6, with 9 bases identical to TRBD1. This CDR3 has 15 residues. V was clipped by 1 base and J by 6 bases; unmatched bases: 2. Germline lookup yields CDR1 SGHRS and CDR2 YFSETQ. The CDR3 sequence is CASSLSDRGNSPLHF. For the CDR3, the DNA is TGCGCCAGCAGCTTGTCGGACAGGGGTAATTCACCCCTCCACTTT.

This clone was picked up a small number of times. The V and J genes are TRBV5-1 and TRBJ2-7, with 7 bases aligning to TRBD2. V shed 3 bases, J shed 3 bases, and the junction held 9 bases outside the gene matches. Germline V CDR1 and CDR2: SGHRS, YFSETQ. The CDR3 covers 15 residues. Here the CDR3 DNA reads TGCGCCAGCAGCTACACGGGGACGGGGGGCTACGAGCAGTACTTC. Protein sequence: CASSYTGTGGYEQYF.

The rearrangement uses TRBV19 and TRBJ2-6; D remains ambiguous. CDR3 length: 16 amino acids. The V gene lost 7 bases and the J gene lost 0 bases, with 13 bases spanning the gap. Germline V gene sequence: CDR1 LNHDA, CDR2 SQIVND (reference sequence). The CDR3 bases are TGTGCCAGTACCCCTCTCGCGAACTCTGGGGCCAACGTCCTGACTTTC. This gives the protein CASTPLANSGANVLTF.

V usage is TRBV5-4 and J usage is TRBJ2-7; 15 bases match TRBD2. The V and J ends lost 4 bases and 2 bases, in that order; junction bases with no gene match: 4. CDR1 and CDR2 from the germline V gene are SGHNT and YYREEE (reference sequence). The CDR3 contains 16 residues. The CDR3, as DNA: TGTGCCAGCAGCCCTGGGACTAGCGGGGGGACCTACGAGCAGTACTTC. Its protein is CASSPGTSGGTYEQYF.

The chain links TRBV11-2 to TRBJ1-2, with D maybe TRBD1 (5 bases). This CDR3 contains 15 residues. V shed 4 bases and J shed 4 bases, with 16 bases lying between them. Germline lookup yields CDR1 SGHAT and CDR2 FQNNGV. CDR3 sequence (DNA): TGTGCCAGCAGCTCCCAACCAGGGTCTGGCTATGGCTACACCTTC. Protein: CASSSQPGSGYGYTF.

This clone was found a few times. For the CDR3, the DNA is TGTGCCAGCACCCCCGGGGCGCGGACTAGCGGGAGGGAAACGAACACCGGGGAGCTGTTTTTT. As protein: CASTPGARTSGRETNTGELFF. The chain couples TRBV9 to TRBJ2-2, with 15 bases identical to TRBD2. J gave up 0 bases and V 6 bases, and 15 bases lay outside the gene matches. CDR1 and CDR2 from the germline V gene are SGDLS and YYNGEE. The length of the CDR3 is 21 residues.

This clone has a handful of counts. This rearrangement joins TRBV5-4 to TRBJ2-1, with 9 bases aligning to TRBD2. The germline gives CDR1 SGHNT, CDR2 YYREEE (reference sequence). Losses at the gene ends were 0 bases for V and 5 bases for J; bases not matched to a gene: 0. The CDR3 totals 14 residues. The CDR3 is CASSLVAGDNEQFF. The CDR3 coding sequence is TGTGCCAGCAGCTTGGTAGCGGGAGACAATGAGCAGTTCTTC.

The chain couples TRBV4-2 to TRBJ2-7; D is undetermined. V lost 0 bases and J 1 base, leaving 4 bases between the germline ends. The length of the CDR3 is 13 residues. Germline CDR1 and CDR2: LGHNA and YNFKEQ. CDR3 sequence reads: CASSQEYSYEQYF. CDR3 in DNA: TGTGCCAGCAGCCAAGAATATTCCTACGAGCAGTACTTC.

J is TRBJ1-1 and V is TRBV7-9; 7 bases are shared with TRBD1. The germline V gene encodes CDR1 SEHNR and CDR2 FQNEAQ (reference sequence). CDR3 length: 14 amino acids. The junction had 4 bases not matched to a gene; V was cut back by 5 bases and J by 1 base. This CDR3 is CASSRQGGNTEAFF. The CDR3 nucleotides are TGTGCCAGCAGCCGTCAGGGGGGGAACACTGAAGCTTTCTTT.

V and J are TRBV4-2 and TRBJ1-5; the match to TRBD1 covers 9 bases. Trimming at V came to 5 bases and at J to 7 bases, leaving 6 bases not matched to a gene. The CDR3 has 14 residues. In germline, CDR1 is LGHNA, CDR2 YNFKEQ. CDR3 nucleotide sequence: TGTGCCAGCAGCACCGGGGACAGGGAACAGCCCCAGCATTTT. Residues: CASSTGDREQPQHF.

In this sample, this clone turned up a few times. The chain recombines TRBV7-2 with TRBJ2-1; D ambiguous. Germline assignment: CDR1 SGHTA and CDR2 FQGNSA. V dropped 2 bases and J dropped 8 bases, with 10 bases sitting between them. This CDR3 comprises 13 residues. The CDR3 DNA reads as TGTGCCAGCAGCTTAAATTTCCGGGATGAGCAGTTCTTC. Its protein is CASSLNFRDEQFF.

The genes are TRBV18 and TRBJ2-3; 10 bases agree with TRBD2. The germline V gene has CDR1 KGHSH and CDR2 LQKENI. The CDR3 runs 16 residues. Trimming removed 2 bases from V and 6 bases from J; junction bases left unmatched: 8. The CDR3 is CASSPTPSGSSDTQYF. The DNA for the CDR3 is TGTGCCAGCTCACCAACACCTAGCGGGAGTTCTGATACGCAGTATTTT.

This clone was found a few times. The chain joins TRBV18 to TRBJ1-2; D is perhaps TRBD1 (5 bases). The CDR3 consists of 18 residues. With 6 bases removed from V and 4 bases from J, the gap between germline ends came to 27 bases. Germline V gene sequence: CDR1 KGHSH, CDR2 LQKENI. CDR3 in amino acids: CASSPRPETADWGYGYTF. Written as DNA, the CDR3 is TGTGCCAGCTCCCCCCGTCCCGAGACAGCCGATTGGGGCTATGGCTACACCTTC.

The CDR3, as DNA: TGTGCCAGCAGCCACACTATCGCTGAAGCTTTCTTT. This translates into CASSHTIAEAFF. The rearrangement links TRBV11-2 to TRBJ1-1; D uncertain. Germline CDR1 and CDR2: SGHAT and FQNNGV. With 5 bases removed from V and 6 bases from J, the gap between germline ends came to 10 bases. The CDR3 is made up of 12 amino acids.

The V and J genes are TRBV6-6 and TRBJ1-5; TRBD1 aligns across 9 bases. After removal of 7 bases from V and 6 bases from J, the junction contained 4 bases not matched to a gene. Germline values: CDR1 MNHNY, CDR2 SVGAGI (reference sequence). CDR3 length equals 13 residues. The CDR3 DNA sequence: TGTGCCAGCAAGGAGGGACAGGGTCAGCCCCAGCATTTT. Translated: CASKEGQGQPQHF.

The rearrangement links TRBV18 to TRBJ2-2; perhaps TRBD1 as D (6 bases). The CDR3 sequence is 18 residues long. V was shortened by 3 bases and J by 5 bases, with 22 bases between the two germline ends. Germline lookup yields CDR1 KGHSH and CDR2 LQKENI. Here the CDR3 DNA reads TGTGCCAGCTCACCCCCTTGGGGGCAGTCACCACGGACCGGGGAGCTGTTTTTT. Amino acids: CASSPPWGQSPRTGELFF.

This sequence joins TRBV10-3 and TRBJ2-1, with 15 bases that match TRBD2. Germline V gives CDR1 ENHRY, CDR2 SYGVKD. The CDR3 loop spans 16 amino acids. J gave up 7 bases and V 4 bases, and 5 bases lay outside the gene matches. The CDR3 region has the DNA TGTGCCATCAGTGGGGGACTAGCGGGAGGTTCAAATGAGCAGTTCTTC. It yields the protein CAISGGLAGGSNEQFF.

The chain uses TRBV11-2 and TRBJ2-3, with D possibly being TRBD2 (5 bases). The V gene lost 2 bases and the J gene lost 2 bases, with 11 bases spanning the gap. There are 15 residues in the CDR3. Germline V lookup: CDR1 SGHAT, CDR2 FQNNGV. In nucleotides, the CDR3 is TGTGCCAGCAGCTTATTAGGGAGTATCACAGATACGCAGTATTTT. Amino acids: CASSLLGSITDTQYF.

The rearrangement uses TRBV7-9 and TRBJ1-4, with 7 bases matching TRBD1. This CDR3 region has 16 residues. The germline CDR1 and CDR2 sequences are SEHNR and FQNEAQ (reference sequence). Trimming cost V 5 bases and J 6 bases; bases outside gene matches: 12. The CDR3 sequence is CASSRGVTRGDEKLFF. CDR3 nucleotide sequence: TGTGCCAGCAGCCGAGGGGTAACCAGGGGGGATGAAAAACTGTTTTTT. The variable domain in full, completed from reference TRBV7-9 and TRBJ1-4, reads DTGVSQNPRHKITKRGQNVTFRCDPISEHNRLYWYRQTLGQGPEFLTYFQNEAQLEKSRLLSDRFSAERPKGSFSTLEIQRTEQGDSAMYLCASSRGVTRGDEKLFFGSGTQLSVL.

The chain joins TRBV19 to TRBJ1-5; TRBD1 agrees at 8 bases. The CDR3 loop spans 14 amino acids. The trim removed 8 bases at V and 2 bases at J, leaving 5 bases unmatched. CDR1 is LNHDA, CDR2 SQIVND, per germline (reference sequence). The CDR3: CASDDRGGNQPQHF. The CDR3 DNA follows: TGTGCCAGTGATGACAGGGGAGGCAATCAGCCCCAGCATTTT.

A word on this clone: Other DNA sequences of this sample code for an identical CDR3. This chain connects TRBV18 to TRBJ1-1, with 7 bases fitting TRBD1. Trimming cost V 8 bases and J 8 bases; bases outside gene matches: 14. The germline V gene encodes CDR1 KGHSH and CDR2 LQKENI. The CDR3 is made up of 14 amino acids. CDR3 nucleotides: TGTGCCAGCCAATTTACCGACAGGGTAGGGGAAGCTTTCTTT. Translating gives CASQFTDRVGEAFF. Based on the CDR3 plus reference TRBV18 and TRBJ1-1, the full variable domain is NAGVMQNPRHLVRRRGQEARLRCSPMKGHSHVYWYRQLPEEGLKFMVYLQKENIIDESGMPKERFSAEFPKEGPSILRIQQVVRGDSAAYFCASQFTDRVGEAFFGQGTRLTVV.

The CDR3 region has the DNA TGTGCCAGCAGCCAGGGTACCTTGTTGAACACTGAAGCTTTCTTT. Protein product: CASSQGTLLNTEAFF. The chain uses TRBV6-5 and TRBJ1-1, with D perhaps TRBD1 (5 bases). The CDR3 spans 15 residues. V dropped 6 bases and J dropped 0 bases, with 14 bases sitting between them. Germline CDR1 MNHEY, CDR2 SVGAGI.

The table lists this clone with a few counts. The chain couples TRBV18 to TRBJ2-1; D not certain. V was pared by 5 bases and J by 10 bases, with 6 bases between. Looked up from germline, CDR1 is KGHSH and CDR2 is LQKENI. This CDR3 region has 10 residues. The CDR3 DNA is TGTGCCAGCTCAGAAGCGGAGCAGTTCTTC. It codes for CASSEAEQFF.

Here the CDR3 DNA reads TGTGCCAGCTCACCGGGGGAGGTTGGCGAAAAACTGTTTTTT. This translates into CASSPGEVGEKLFF. The chain couples TRBV18 to TRBJ1-4, with D perhaps matching TRBD1 (5 bases). The germline gives CDR1 KGHSH, CDR2 LQKENI. The CDR3 contains 14 residues. V lost 3 bases, J lost 8 bases, and 13 bases lay in between.

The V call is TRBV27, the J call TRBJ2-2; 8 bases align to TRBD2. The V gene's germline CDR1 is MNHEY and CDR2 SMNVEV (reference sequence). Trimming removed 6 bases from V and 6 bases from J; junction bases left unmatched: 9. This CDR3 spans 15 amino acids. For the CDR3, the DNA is TGTGCCAGCAGACCGACTAGCGTTAATCCCGGGGAGCTGTTTTTT. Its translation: CASRPTSVNPGELFF.

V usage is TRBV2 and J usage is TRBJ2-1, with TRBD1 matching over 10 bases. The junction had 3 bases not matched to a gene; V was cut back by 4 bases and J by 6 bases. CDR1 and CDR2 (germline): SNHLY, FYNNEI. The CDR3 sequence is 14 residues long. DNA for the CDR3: TGTGCCAGCAGTGGACAGGGGGCTGGCAATGAGCAGTTCTTC. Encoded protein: CASSGQGAGNEQFF.